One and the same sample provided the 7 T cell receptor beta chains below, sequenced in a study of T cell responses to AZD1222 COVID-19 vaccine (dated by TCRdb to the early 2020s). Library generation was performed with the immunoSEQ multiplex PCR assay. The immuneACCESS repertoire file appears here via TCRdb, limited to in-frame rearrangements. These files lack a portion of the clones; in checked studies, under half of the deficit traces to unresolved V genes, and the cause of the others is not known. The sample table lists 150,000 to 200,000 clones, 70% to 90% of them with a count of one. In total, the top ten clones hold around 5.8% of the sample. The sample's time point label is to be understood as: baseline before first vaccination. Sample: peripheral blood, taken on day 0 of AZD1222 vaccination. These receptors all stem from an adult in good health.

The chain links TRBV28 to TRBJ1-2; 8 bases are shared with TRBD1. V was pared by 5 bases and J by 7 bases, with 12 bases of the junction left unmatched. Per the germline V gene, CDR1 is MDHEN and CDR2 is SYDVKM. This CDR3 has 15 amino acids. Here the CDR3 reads CASSLRQGNAGGYTF. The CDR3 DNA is TGTGCCAGCAGTCTTCGACAGGGGAATGCGGGTGGCTACACCTTC.

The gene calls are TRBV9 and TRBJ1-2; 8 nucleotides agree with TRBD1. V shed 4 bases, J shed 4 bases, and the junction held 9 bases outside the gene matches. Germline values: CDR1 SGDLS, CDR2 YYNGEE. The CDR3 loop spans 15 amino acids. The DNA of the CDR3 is TGTGCCAGCAGCAAAGGACAGGGCCAACCCTATGGCTACACCTTC. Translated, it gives CASSKGQGQPYGYTF.

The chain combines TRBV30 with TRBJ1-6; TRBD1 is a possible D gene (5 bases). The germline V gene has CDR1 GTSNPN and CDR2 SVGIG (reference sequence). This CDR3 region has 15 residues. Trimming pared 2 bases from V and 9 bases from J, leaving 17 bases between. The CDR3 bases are TGTGCCTGGAGTCCTCCTATGGGGGGAGGTTCACCCCTCCACTTT. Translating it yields CAWSPPMGGGSPLHF.

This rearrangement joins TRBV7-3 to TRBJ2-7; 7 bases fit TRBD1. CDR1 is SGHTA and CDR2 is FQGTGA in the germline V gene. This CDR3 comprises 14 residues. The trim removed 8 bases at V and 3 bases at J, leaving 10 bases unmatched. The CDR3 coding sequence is TGTGCCAGCGCCCCCTCGGGACAGCACTACGAGCAGTACTTC. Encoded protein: CASAPSGQHYEQYF.

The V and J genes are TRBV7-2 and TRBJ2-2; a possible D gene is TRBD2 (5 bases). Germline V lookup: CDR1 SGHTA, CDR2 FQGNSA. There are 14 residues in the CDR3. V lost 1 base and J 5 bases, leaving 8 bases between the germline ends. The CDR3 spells CASSLGLATGELFF. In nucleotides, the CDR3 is TGTGCCAGCAGCTTAGGCCTAGCAACCGGGGAGCTGTTTTTT.

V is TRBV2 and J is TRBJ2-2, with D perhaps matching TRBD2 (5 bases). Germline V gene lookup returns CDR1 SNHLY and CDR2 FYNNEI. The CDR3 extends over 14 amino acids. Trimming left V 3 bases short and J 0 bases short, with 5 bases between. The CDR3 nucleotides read TGTGCCAGCAGTGAGGGAGCGAACACCGGGGAGCTGTTTTTT. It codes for CASSEGANTGELFF.

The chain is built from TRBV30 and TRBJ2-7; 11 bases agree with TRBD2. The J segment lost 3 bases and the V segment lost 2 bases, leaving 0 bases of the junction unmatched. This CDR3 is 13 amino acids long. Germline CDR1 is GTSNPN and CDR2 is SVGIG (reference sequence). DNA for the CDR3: TGTGCCTGGAGTACTAGCGGGAGCTACGAGCAGTACTTC. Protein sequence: CAWSTSGSYEQYF.